Below, 21 T cell receptor beta chains from the same sample are listed, as sequenced in a study of shared clonotypes between healthy human individuals. TCRdb's copy holds only in-frame clones and misses some; the assay was immunoSEQ multiplex PCR. The top ten clones hold about 12% of a sample with under 600,000 clones, 70% to 80% of them seen once. Sequenced: PBMCs. These receptors were collected from a woman aged 35 to 49 in good health. Some clones in this sample may be carry-over from other donors' samples.

This chain uses TRBV5-6 with TRBJ2-1, with D possibly being TRBD2 (6 bases). Trimming removed 4 bases from V and 1 base from J, with 15 bases in between. This CDR3 spans 16 amino acids. CDR1 is SGHDT and CDR2 is YYEEEE in the germline V gene. The CDR3 sequence: CASSKTASASYNEQFF. The CDR3 DNA sequence: TGTGCCAGCAGCAAGACCGCTAGCGCGTCCTACAATGAGCAGTTCTTC. The variable domain in full, completed from reference TRBV5-6 and TRBJ2-1, reads DAGVTQSPTHLIKTRGQQVTLRCSPKSGHDTVSWYQQALGQGPQFIFQYYEEEERQRGNFPDRFSGHQFPNYSSELNVNALLLGDSALYLCASSKTASASYNEQFFGPGTRLTVL.

The chain carries TRBV6-6 and TRBJ2-2; TRBD1 agrees at 8 bases. Germline V gives CDR1 MNHNY, CDR2 SVGAGI (reference sequence). The CDR3 extends over 15 amino acids. V shed 5 bases and J 1 base; nucleotides not matched to a gene: 3. The CDR3 sequence: CASSPDRGNTGELFF. The CDR3 coding sequence is TGTGCCAGCAGTCCTGACAGGGGGAACACCGGGGAGCTGTTTTTT.

The V call is TRBV28, the J call TRBJ2-7; the D is unclear. The CDR3 sequence is 11 residues long. Germline V gene sequence: CDR1 MDHEN, CDR2 SYDVKM. The V end lost 7 bases, the J end lost 3 bases, and 7 bases lay between the germline ends. The CDR3 loop reads CASKDHYEQYF. DNA of the CDR3: TGTGCCAGCAAGGACCACTACGAGCAGTACTTC.

J is TRBJ2-1 and V is TRBV4-3; D unresolved. The CDR3 covers 16 residues. Germline V gene data show CDR1 as LGHNA and CDR2 as YSLEER. Trimming shortened V by 3 bases and J by 9 bases, and 21 bases separated the two germline ends. Here the CDR3 DNA reads TGCGCCAGCAGCCAGTTAAAAGTAGGGCTAGTCGCTGAGCAGTTCTTC. Translating gives CASSQLKVGLVAEQFF.

The chain is built from TRBV15 and TRBJ2-1, with a weak D call TRBD2 (6 bases). The germline V and J ends were trimmed by 0 bases and 8 bases, with 14 bases remaining between them. Germline V gene data show CDR1 as LNHNV and CDR2 as YYDKDF (reference sequence). This CDR3 region has 15 residues. In DNA, the CDR3 is TGTGCCACCAGCAGAGATTATTCAGGGAGGCATGAGCAGTTCTTC. It encodes CATSRDYSGRHEQFF.

As regards this clone: Other DNA sequences in this sample translate to the same CDR3. The chain employs TRBV5-1 and TRBJ2-7, with 8 bases fitting TRBD1. Germline trimming cut 0 bases from V and 0 bases from J; bases unmatched to any gene: 5. The CDR3 sequence is 16 residues long. Germline loops: CDR1 SGHRS, CDR2 YFSETQ. In nucleotides, the CDR3 is TGCGCCAGCAGCTTGGGACAGGGGACAAGCTCCTACGAGCAGTACTTC. Encoded protein: CASSLGQGTSSYEQYF.

This chain uses TRBV6-1 with TRBJ2-7; weak D call: TRBD2 (6 bases). Germline V gene sequence: CDR1 MNHNS, CDR2 SASEGT. The CDR3 consists of 14 residues. V lost 7 bases and J 1 base, leaving 14 bases between the germline ends. CDR3 region: CASTFEGGSYEQYF. The CDR3 region has the DNA TGTGCCAGCACTTTCGAGGGAGGTTCCTACGAGCAGTACTTC.

The chain couples TRBV5-1 to TRBJ2-5; 11 nucleotides align to TRBD2. CDR3 length: 15 residues. The trim removed 0 bases at V and 9 bases at J, leaving 7 bases unmatched. Germline lookup yields CDR1 SGHRS and CDR2 YFSETQ. CDR3 sequence reads: CASSLVIASGRSQYF. The CDR3 DNA sequence: TGCGCCAGCAGCTTGGTTATCGCTAGCGGGAGGTCCCAGTACTTC.

The chain links TRBV19 to TRBJ2-1; D is uncertain. Germline V gene sequence: CDR1 LNHDA, CDR2 SQIVND (reference sequence). V lost 3 bases, J lost 7 bases, and 4 bases lay in between. The CDR3 is 11 amino acids. The CDR3 DNA is TGTGCCAGTAGTATGAGAAATGAGCAGTTCTTC. This encodes CASSMRNEQFF.

V and J are TRBV5-1 and TRBJ2-3; 8 positions match TRBD2. J gave up 6 bases and V 2 bases, and 8 bases lay outside the gene matches. The CDR3 runs 15 residues. Looked up from germline, CDR1 is SGHRS and CDR2 is YFSETQ. CDR3 coding DNA: TGCGCCAGCAGCTTAGGCAGCGGGAGTTCTGATACGCAGTATTTT. It encodes CASSLGSGSSDTQYF. Drawing the rest from reference TRBV5-1 and TRBJ2-3, the complete variable domain is KAGVTQTPRYLIKTRGQQVTLSCSPISGHRSVSWYQQTPGQGLQFLFEYFSETQRNKGNFPGRFSGRQFSNSRSEMNVSTLELGDSALYLCASSLGSGSSDTQYFGPGTRLTVL.

The genes are TRBV28 and TRBJ1-1; D call uncertain. V lost 6 bases to trimming and J lost 1 base, with 6 bases between them. Per the germline V gene, CDR1 is MDHEN and CDR2 is SYDVKM. The CDR3 is made up of 12 amino acids. This CDR3 reads CASSYRNTEAFF. For the CDR3, the DNA is TGTGCCAGCAGCTACAGGAACACTGAAGCTTTCTTT.

The rearrangement uses TRBV5-1 and TRBJ2-3; D is ambiguous. CDR3 size: 19 residues. The germline V gene has CDR1 SGHRS and CDR2 YFSETQ. Trimming cost V 6 bases and J 2 bases, with 28 bases left between them. The CDR3 sequence: CASKPSRQVGGPFTDTQYF. CDR3 coding DNA: TGCGCCAGCAAGCCATCCCGGCAGGTCGGCGGTCCCTTCACAGATACGCAGTATTTT.

The chain employs TRBV6-1 and TRBJ1-2; a weak D match, TRBD1 (6 bases). The germline CDR1 and CDR2 sequences are MNHNS and SASEGT. Trimming left V 6 bases short and J 0 bases short, with 11 bases between. There are 14 residues in the CDR3. The CDR3 spells CASRPTGANYGYTF. CDR3 bases: TGTGCCAGCAGGCCGACAGGAGCTAACTATGGCTACACCTTC.

V usage is TRBV7-9 and J usage is TRBJ2-2; D uncertain. CDR1 and CDR2 (germline): SEHNR, FQNEAQ (reference sequence). The CDR3 covers 15 residues. The V end lost 4 bases, the J end lost 0 bases, and 9 bases lay between the germline ends. The CDR3 region has the DNA TGTGCCAGCAGCTATCGCAACGCGAACACCGGGGAGCTGTTTTTT. Protein sequence: CASSYRNANTGELFF.

The V and J genes are TRBV7-3 and TRBJ2-1; D not certain. Germline values: CDR1 SGHTA, CDR2 FQGTGA. The ends were cut back, 5 bases at V and 3 bases at J, with 14 bases in the middle. The CDR3 has 15 residues. CDR3 residues: CASSPEVADYNEQFF. As DNA, the CDR3 is TGTGCCAGCAGCCCCGAGGTGGCAGACTACAATGAGCAGTTCTTC.

The chain uses TRBV5-1 and TRBJ2-7; D possibly corresponds to TRBD1 (6 bases). Looked up from germline, CDR1 is SGHRS and CDR2 is YFSETQ. CDR3 length: 15 residues. V gave up 0 bases and J gave up 3 bases, with 13 bases separating them. CDR3: CASSLAGEPGYEQYF. The CDR3, as DNA: TGCGCCAGCAGCTTGGCAGGGGAACCGGGCTACGAGCAGTACTTC.

This clone showed up just once. The chain combines TRBV7-2 with TRBJ2-5; 12 positions agree with TRBD1. The V and J ends lost 3 bases and 5 bases, in that order; junction bases with no gene match: 7. Germline V lookup: CDR1 SGHTA, CDR2 FQGNSA. The CDR3 covers 16 residues. The CDR3 DNA follows: TGTGCCAGCAGCTTTTCCGGGACAGGGGGCTTCGAGACCCAGTACTTC. This translates into CASSFSGTGGFETQYF. Together with reference TRBV7-2 and TRBJ2-5, the CDR3 gives the full variable domain: GAGVSQSPSNKVTEKGKDVELRCDPISGHTALYWYRQSLGQGLEFLIYFQGNSAPDKSGLPSDRFSAERTGGSVSTLTIQRTQQEDSAVYLCASSFSGTGGFETQYFGPGTRLLVL.

The chain joins TRBV29-1 to TRBJ1-1, with D possibly matching TRBD1 (6 bases). The CDR3 totals 13 residues. V was shortened by 6 bases and J by 0 bases, with 11 bases between the two germline ends. The V gene's germline CDR1 is SQVTM and CDR2 ANQGSEA. The CDR3 sequence is CSVQGHLNTEAFF. The CDR3 DNA reads as TGCAGCGTCCAGGGACACCTGAACACTGAAGCTTTCTTT.

The rearrangement joins TRBV4-3 to TRBJ2-1; D gene unclear. Germline V CDR1 and CDR2: LGHNA, YSLEER. The CDR3 length is 12 residues. V dropped 0 bases and J dropped 12 bases, with 9 bases sitting between them. DNA for the CDR3: TGCGCCAGCAGCCAAGATCGAACTCGGCAGTTCTTC. Encoded protein: CASSQDRTRQFF.

This rearrangement joins TRBV27 to TRBJ1-4; D ambiguous. From germline, CDR1 is MNHEY and CDR2 SMNVEV (reference sequence). V was pared by 5 bases and J by 0 bases, with 10 bases between. The CDR3 runs 15 residues. The CDR3 region is CASSMTPATNEKLFF. DNA for the CDR3: TGTGCCAGCAGTATGACACCTGCAACTAATGAAAAACTGTTTTTT. Full variable domain (missing parts from reference TRBV27 and TRBJ1-4): EAQVTQNPRYLITVTGKKLTVTCSQNMNHEYMSWYRQDPGLGLRQIYYSMNVEVTDKGDVPEGYKVSRKEKRNFPLILESPSPNQTSLYFCASSMTPATNEKLFFGSGTQLSVL.

V gene TRBV5-1 combines with J gene TRBJ1-4; 7 positions agree with TRBD1. The CDR3 is 14 amino acids. Losses at the gene ends were 7 bases for V and 5 bases for J; bases not matched to a gene: 8. Germline V gives CDR1 SGHRS, CDR2 YFSETQ. The CDR3 loop is CASSPGQINEKLFF. Written as DNA, the CDR3 is TGCGCCAGCTCGCCGGGACAGATAAATGAAAAACTGTTTTTT.